Sequencing of this T cell receptor beta chain was carried out in a study of blood T cells in healthy people across ages. PBMCs, at least 7 million per sample, were isolated. This CDR3 spans 18 amino acids. Primers used in a second PCR of roughly 6 to 11 cycles were a sample-barcoded 5' primer and a J-beta primer mix. The authors tagged each cDNA molecule using a template-switch adaptor with 12 random nucleotides. TCRdb ran MiXCR on the 5' RACE reads and lists one entry per CDR3 protein. Of about 670,000 distinct CDR3 sequences listed, around 52% are singletons. Study-wide findings and caveats: Roughly linear declines in TCR beta diversity per million T cells occurred with age.

Worth noting for this clonotype: The target antigen is unknown. A clone one base away is much larger, so this may be a read error.

The chain combines TRBV12-3 or TRBV12-4 with TRBJ2-3; TRBD2 aligns across 12 bases. The receptor comes from a woman of 80 years or more in good health. The sequenced material came from blood. CDR3 in amino acids: CASSLPPTSGGFTNTQYF. CDR3 coding DNA: TGTGCCAGCAGTTTACCGCCGACTAGCGGGGGATTCACAAATACGCAGTATTTT.